Following are 25 T cell receptor beta chains from one sample sequenced in a study of shared clonotypes between healthy human individuals. The assay was immunoSEQ multiplex PCR, and TCRdb's table has in-frame clones only and misses some. The data show approximately 1,000,000 clones, around 78% seen once. Sequencing input: memory CD4+ T cells from PBMCs. Subset defined: CD45RA-negative fraction. The receptors originated from a man between 18 and 29 years old in good health. Some clones in this sample may be carry-over from other donors' samples.

This clone was picked up one time. The chain joins TRBV14 to TRBJ2-3; TRBD2 matches at 12 bases. Germline assignment: CDR1 SGHDN and CDR2 FVKESK. This CDR3 spans 17 amino acids. V gave up 4 bases and J gave up 0 bases; unmatched junction bases: 5. The CDR3 DNA is TGTGCCAGCAGCCTACTAGCGGGAGGAGGGAGCACAGATACGCAGTATTTT. Amino acids: CASSLLAGGGSTDTQYF. The whole variable domain, filled in from reference TRBV14 and TRBJ2-3, reads EAGVTQFPSHSVIEKGQTVTLRCDPISGHDNLYWYRRVMGKEIKFLLHFVKESKQDESGMPNNRFLAERTGGTYSTLKVQPAELEDSGVYFCASSLLAGGGSTDTQYFGPGTRLTVL.

The chain joins TRBV7-3 to TRBJ2-1; 7 nucleotides match TRBD2. The length of the CDR3 is 15 residues. The V and J ends lost 1 base and 7 bases, in that order; junction bases with no gene match: 7. The V gene's germline CDR1 is SGHTA and CDR2 FQGTGA. CDR3 sequence (DNA): TGTGCCAGCAGCTTAAGCGGGGAGGGCAGGAATGAGCAGTTCTTC. Translating it yields CASSLSGEGRNEQFF.

The J gene is TRBJ2-7, the V gene TRBV6-5; a possible D gene is TRBD1 (6 bases). The CDR3 contains 13 residues. The germline CDR1 and CDR2 sequences are MNHEY and SVGAGI. Trimming pared 10 bases from V and 2 bases from J, leaving 15 bases between. The DNA of the CDR3 is TGTGCCACATTTCCCGGACAGACCTACGAGCAGTACTTC. This encodes CATFPGQTYEQYF.

A note on this clone: The sample holds other DNA sequences that translate to the same CDR3. The CDR3 protein is CASSLAAGSNQPQHF. CDR3 in DNA: TGCGCCAGCAGCTTGGCGGCGGGTAGCAATCAGCCCCAGCATTTT. The chain is built from TRBV5-1 and TRBJ1-5; no firm D call. The CDR3 spans 15 residues. Trimming removed 0 bases at V and 0 bases at J, with 7 bases between. From germline, CDR1 is SGHRS and CDR2 YFSETQ.

The rearrangement joins TRBV28 to TRBJ1-1; D gene unclear. Per germline, CDR1 MDHEN and CDR2 SYDVKM. The ends were cut back, 3 bases at V and 8 bases at J, with 10 bases in the middle. This CDR3 is 12 amino acids long. CDR3 amino acids: CASSFRTGEAFF. The CDR3 DNA sequence: TGTGCCAGCAGTTTTCGGACGGGAGAAGCTTTCTTT.

V gene TRBV28 combines with J gene TRBJ1-5, with D unresolved. The length of the CDR3 is 17 residues. CDR1 is MDHEN, CDR2 SYDVKM, per germline. The V gene lost 2 bases and the J gene lost 7 bases, with 21 bases spanning the gap. In DNA form, the CDR3 reads TGTGCCAGCAGTTTACTGCCGGGGTGGAACAGAGAACAGCCCCAGCATTTT. Translation gives CASSLLPGWNREQPQHF.

This rearrangement joins TRBV27 to TRBJ1-2; D is unresolved. The ends were cut back, 1 base at V and 7 bases at J, with 4 bases in the middle. Germline loops: CDR1 MNHEY, CDR2 SMNVEV (reference sequence). The CDR3 is made up of 11 amino acids. The CDR3 nucleotides are TGTGCCAGCAGTTTATGGGGTGGCTACACCTTC. This sequence encodes CASSLWGGYTF.

The gene calls are TRBV4-2 and TRBJ1-3; D is undetermined. The CDR3 is 15 amino acids. Trimming shortened V by 0 bases and J by 6 bases, and 12 bases separated the two germline ends. Germline V gives CDR1 LGHNA, CDR2 YNFKEQ. CDR3 bases: TGTGCCAGCAGCCAAGAAGGCAGCTATATAAACACCATATATTTT. It codes for CASSQEGSYINTIYF.

This chain uses TRBV9 with TRBJ2-1; TRBD2 matches at 10 bases. The CDR3 is made up of 17 amino acids. V lost 4 bases to trimming and J lost 1 base; unmatched junction nucleotides: 8. Germline CDR1 reads SGDLS; CDR2 reads YYNGEE. CDR3 coding DNA: TGTGCCAGCAGCCCCCGGACTAGCGGAGGTTCCTACAATGAGCAGTTCTTC. The encoded protein is CASSPRTSGGSYNEQFF.

There are a few counts of this clone. This sequence joins TRBV29-1 and TRBJ1-1; D is ambiguous. Trimming took off 3 bases at V and 7 bases at J, with 9 bases between the two ends. The CDR3 contains 11 residues. Germline V CDR1 and CDR2: SQVTM, ANQGSEA. The CDR3 DNA reads as TGCAGCGTTGACAACAGCGGTGAAGCTTTCTTT. It specifies CSVDNSGEAFF. Full variable domain (remainder filled in from reference TRBV29-1 and TRBJ1-1): SAVISQKPSRDICQRGTSLTIQCQVDSQVTMMFWYRQQPGQSLTLIATANQGSEATYESGFVIDKFPISRPNLTFSTLTVSNMSPEDSSIYLCSVDNSGEAFFGQGTRLTVV.

The rearrangement joins TRBV5-1 to TRBJ2-5; 13 positions match TRBD2. Germline V lookup: CDR1 SGHRS, CDR2 YFSETQ. This CDR3 has 17 residues. V shed 0 bases, J shed 3 bases, and the junction held 5 bases outside the gene matches. Here the CDR3 reads CASSLDLLAGGEETQYF. The DNA for the CDR3 is TGCGCCAGCAGCTTGGATCTACTAGCGGGAGGGGAAGAGACCCAGTACTTC.

The sample holds many counts of this clone. This rearrangement joins TRBV7-3 to TRBJ2-7, with D possibly being TRBD2 (6 bases). Germline V gene lookup returns CDR1 SGHTA and CDR2 FQGTGA. Trimming pared 2 bases from V and 5 bases from J, leaving 13 bases between. The CDR3 consists of 14 residues. This CDR3 reads CASSLYGRADEQYF. CDR3 nucleotides: TGTGCCAGCAGCTTATACGGGAGAGCAGACGAGCAGTACTTC.

Turning to this clone: The junction departs from the called germline gene at one end, perhaps through a read error. This sample includes further DNA sequences coding for the same CDR3. This rearrangement joins TRBV28 to TRBJ2-7, with D tentatively TRBD1 or TRBD2 (5 bases each). The CDR3 has 23 amino acids. Germline V gene sequence: CDR1 MDHEN, CDR2 SYDVKM. The CDR3 sequence is CASSGVGSISAGAVSTGVYEQYF. CDR3 in DNA: TGTGCCAGCAGTGGCGTAGGATCCATTTCAGCCGGGGCAGTTTCTACTGGCGTCTACGAGCAATACTTC.

This chain connects TRBV5-1 to TRBJ2-5; TRBD2 is a possible D gene (6 bases). The V and J ends lost 4 bases and 1 base respectively, with 11 bases between them. CDR1 SGHRS and CDR2 YFSETQ come from the germline V gene. CDR3 length: 14 residues. As DNA, the CDR3 is TGCGCCAGCAGCCCAATTAGCGGCCAAGAGACCCAGTACTTC. Protein product: CASSPISGQETQYF.

The rearrangement uses TRBV7-9 and TRBJ1-5, with 12 bases lining up with TRBD1. Per the germline V gene, CDR1 is SEHNR and CDR2 is FQNEAQ (reference sequence). V was pared by 5 bases and J by 6 bases, with 11 bases of the junction left unmatched. CDR3 length: 17 residues. The CDR3 sequence: CASSPGTGGMLTQPQHF. For the CDR3, the DNA is TGTGCCAGCAGCCCTGGGACAGGGGGCATGTTGACTCAGCCCCAGCATTTT.

The chain joins TRBV7-8 to TRBJ2-7; no definite D call. The CDR3 length is 14 residues. In germline, CDR1 is SGHVS, CDR2 FQNEAQ. V was pared by 4 bases and J by 2 bases, with 12 bases between. For the CDR3, the DNA is TGTGCCAGCAGCTCCTCGGCAGGAACCTACGAGCAGTACTTC. It yields the protein CASSSSAGTYEQYF.

This clone has a single count. The chain uses TRBV5-1 and TRBJ2-1, with 12 bases aligning to TRBD2. V trimming: 0 bases; J trimming: 15 bases; junction bases outside the gene matches: 7. Germline CDR1 and CDR2: SGHRS and YFSETQ. The CDR3 has 14 residues. CDR3 sequence (DNA): TGCGCCAGCAGCTTGGGACTAGCGGGAGAACTTCGGTTCTTC. Amino acids: CASSLGLAGELRFF. Using reference TRBV5-1 and TRBJ2-1 for the parts outside the CDR3, the full variable domain is KAGVTQTPRYLIKTRGQQVTLSCSPISGHRSVSWYQQTPGQGLQFLFEYFSETQRNKGNFPGRFSGRQFSNSRSEMNVSTLELGDSALYLCASSLGLAGELRFFGPGTRLTVL.

The genes are TRBV19 and TRBJ1-5; the D gene is possibly TRBD1 (5 bases). The CDR3 runs 14 residues. With 3 bases removed from V and 4 bases from J, the gap between germline ends came to 10 bases. Germline V gives CDR1 LNHDA, CDR2 SQIVND (reference sequence). CDR3: CASSMYDRNQPQHF. The DNA of the CDR3 is TGTGCCAGTAGTATGTACGACAGAAATCAGCCCCAGCATTTT. The full variable domain, its missing parts supplied by reference TRBV19 and TRBJ1-5, is DGGITQSPKYLFRKEGQNVTLSCEQNLNHDAMYWYRQDPGQGLRLIYYSQIVNDFQKGDIAEGYSVSREKKESFPLTVTSAQKNPTAFYLCASSMYDRNQPQHFGDGTRLSIL.

This clone was counted a few times. The chain carries TRBV5-1 and TRBJ2-7; TRBD1 matches at 12 bases. Germline lookup yields CDR1 SGHRS and CDR2 YFSETQ. V was pared by 4 bases and J by 3 bases, with 14 bases of the junction left unmatched. The length of the CDR3 is 18 residues. The CDR3 DNA follows: TGCGCCAGCAGCAACCGGGACAGGGGGCTCCAACCCGGCTACGAGCAGTACTTC. This sequence encodes CASSNRDRGLQPGYEQYF.

The rearrangement joins TRBV7-2 to TRBJ2-1; D gene ambiguous. The CDR3 extends over 13 amino acids. V was clipped by 5 bases and J by 10 bases, with 15 bases between them. Germline CDR1 is SGHTA and CDR2 is FQGNSA. As DNA, the CDR3 is TGTGCCAGCAGCCCCTTTCACAGTGCCGAGCAGTTCTTC. As protein: CASSPFHSAEQFF.

This clone was recorded a few times. The chain employs TRBV5-1 and TRBJ2-7; 7 bases agree with TRBD1. V was clipped by 2 bases and J by 2 bases; unmatched bases: 4. This CDR3 spans 14 amino acids. Per germline, CDR1 SGHRS and CDR2 YFSETQ. The CDR3 DNA sequence: TGCGCCAGCAGCTTCGTGACAGGGACCTACGAGCAGTACTTC. Amino acid sequence: CASSFVTGTYEQYF. Together with reference TRBV5-1 and TRBJ2-7, the CDR3 gives the full variable domain: KAGVTQTPRYLIKTRGQQVTLSCSPISGHRSVSWYQQTPGQGLQFLFEYFSETQRNKGNFPGRFSGRQFSNSRSEMNVSTLELGDSALYLCASSFVTGTYEQYFGPGTRLTVT.

The chain is built from TRBV7-2 and TRBJ2-7; 7 bases map to TRBD1. CDR1 SGHTA and CDR2 FQGNSA come from the germline V gene. J gave up 2 bases and V 2 bases, and 9 bases lay outside the gene matches. CDR3 length: 16 residues. The CDR3 region is CASSLPRDSRAYEQYF. Here the CDR3 DNA reads TGTGCCAGCAGCTTACCACGGGACAGCAGGGCCTACGAGCAGTACTTC.

V is TRBV2 and J is TRBJ2-1; 8 bases line up with TRBD2. This CDR3 is built from 14 residues. Trimming at V came to 8 bases and at J to 2 bases, leaving 5 bases not matched to a gene. Germline V gene sequence: CDR1 SNHLY, CDR2 FYNNEI. CDR3 region: CASGGSGAYNEQFF. CDR3 bases: TGTGCCAGCGGTGGTAGCGGGGCCTACAATGAGCAGTTCTTC. Supplemented by reference TRBV2 and TRBJ2-1, the full variable domain reads EPEVTQTPSHQVTQMGQEVILRCVPISNHLYFYWYRQILGQKVEFLVSFYNNEISEKSEIFDDQFSVERPDGSNFTLKIRSTKLEDSAMYFCASGGSGAYNEQFFGPGTRLTVL.

The chain combines TRBV15 with TRBJ2-7, with a weak D call TRBD2 (6 bases). Germline V lookup: CDR1 LNHNV, CDR2 YYDKDF (reference sequence). Trimming pared 3 bases from V and 3 bases from J, leaving 18 bases between. The CDR3 is made up of 16 amino acids. This chain's CDR3 is CATSSNLWGVVYEQYF. The CDR3 coding sequence is TGTGCCACCAGCAGTAACTTGTGGGGGGTAGTCTACGAGCAGTACTTC.

This clone has a handful of counts. The chain couples TRBV1 to TRBJ2-7. TRBV1 is assigned pseudogene status. The CDR3 loop spans 11 amino acids. Here the CDR3 DNA reads TGCACCAGCAGCCAAACCGGCATCATGAACTTC. It codes for CTSSQTGIMNF.